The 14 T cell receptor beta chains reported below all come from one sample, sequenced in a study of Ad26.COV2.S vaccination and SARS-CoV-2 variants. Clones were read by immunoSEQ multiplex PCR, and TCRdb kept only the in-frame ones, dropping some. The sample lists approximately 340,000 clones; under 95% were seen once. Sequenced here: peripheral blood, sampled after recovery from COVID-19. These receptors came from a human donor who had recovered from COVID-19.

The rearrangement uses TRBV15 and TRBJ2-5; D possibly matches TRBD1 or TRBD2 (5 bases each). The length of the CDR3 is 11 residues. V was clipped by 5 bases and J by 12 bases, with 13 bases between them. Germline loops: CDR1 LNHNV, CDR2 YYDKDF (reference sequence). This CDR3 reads CATSEGLREYF. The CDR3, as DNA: TGTGCCACCAGCGAAGGACTCAGGGAGTACTTC.

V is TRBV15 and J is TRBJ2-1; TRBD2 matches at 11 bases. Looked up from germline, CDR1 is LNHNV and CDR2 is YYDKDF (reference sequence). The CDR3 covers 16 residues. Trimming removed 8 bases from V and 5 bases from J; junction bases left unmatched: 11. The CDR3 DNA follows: TGTGCCACCGCGATTCTAGCGGGGGGCCGGAACAATGAGCAGTTCTTC. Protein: CATAILAGGRNNEQFF.

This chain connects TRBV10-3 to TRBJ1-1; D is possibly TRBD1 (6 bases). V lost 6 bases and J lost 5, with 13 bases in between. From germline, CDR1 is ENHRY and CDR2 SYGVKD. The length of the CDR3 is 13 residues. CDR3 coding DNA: TGTGCCATCAGGGACAGAGATAGTACTGAAGCTTTCTTT. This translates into CAIRDRDSTEAFF.

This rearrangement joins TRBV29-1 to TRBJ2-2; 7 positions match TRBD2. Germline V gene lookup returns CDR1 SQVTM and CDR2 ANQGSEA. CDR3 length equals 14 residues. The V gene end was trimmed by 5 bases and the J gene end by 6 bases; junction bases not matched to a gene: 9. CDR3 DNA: TGCAGCGTTACCGGACTAGATCGGGCCGGGGAGCTGTTTTTT. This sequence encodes CSVTGLDRAGELFF.

The CDR3, as DNA: TGTGCCAGCAGTACAAGTACTGAGCAGTTCTTC. Translation: CASSTSTEQFF. V is TRBV6-5 and J is TRBJ2-1; D remains ambiguous. The germline CDR1 and CDR2 sequences are MNHEY and SVGAGI. V gave up 5 bases and J gave up 9 bases, with 8 bases separating them. CDR3 length: 11 residues.

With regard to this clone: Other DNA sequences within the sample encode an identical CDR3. The CDR3 DNA follows: TGTGCCAGCAGCGCCCGACTAGCGGGGGGAACAGATACGCAGTATTTT. Its translation is CASSARLAGGTDTQYF. The chain carries TRBV9 and TRBJ2-3; TRBD2 matches 13 bases. The junction had 4 bases not matched to a gene; V was cut back by 3 bases and J by 3 bases. The CDR3 is 16 amino acids. The germline CDR1 and CDR2 sequences are SGDLS and YYNGEE.

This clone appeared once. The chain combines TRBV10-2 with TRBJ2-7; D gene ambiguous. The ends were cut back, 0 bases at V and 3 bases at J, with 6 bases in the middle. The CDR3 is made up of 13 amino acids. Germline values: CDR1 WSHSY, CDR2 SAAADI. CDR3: CASSESRFYEQYF. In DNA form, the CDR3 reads TGCGCCAGCAGTGAGTCACGGTTCTACGAGCAGTACTTC.

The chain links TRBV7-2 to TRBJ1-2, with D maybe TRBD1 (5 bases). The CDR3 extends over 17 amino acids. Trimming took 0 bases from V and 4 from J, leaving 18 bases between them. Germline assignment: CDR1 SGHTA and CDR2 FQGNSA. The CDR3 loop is CASSLASGSGSFYGYTF. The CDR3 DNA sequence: TGTGCCAGCAGCTTAGCTTCCGGGTCAGGGTCGTTCTATGGCTACACCTTC.

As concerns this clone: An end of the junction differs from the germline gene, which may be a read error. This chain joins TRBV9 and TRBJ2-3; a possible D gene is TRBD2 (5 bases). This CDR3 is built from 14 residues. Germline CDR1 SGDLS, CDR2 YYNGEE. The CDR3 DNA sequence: TGTGCCAGCAGCGTAGAGCCTAGCACAGATACGCGGTATTTT. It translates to CASSVEPSTDTRYF.

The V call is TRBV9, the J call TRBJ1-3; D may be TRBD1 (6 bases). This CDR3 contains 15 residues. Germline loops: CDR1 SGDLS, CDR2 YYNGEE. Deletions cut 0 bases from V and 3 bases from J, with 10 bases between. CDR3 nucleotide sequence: TGTGCCAGCAGCGTAGACAGGGAAAGTGGAAACACCATATATTTT. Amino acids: CASSVDRESGNTIYF.

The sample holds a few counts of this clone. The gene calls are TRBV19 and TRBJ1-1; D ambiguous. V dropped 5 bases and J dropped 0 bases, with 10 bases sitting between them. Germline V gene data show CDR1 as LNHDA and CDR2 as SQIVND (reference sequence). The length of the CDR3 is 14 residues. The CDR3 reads CASSAAGLNTEAFF. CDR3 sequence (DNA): TGTGCCAGTAGTGCCGCAGGACTGAACACTGAAGCTTTCTTT.

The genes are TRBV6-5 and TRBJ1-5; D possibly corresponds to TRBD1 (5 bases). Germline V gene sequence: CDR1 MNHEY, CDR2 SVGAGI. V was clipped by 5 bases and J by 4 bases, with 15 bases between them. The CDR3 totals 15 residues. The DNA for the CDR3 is TGTGCCAGCAGTCTGGACACGTCGGGGAATCAGCCCCAGCATTTT. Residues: CASSLDTSGNQPQHF.

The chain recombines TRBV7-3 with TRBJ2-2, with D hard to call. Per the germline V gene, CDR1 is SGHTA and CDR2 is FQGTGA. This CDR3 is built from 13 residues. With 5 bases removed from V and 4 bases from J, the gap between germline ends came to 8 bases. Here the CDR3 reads CASSPYITGELFF. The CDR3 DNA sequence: TGTGCCAGCAGCCCGTATATCACCGGGGAGCTGTTTTTT. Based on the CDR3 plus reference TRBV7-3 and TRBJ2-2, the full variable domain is GAGVSQTPSNKVTEKGKYVELRCDPISGHTALYWYRQSLGQGPEFLIYFQGTGAADDSGLPNDRFFAVRPEGSVSTLKIQRTERGDSAVYLCASSPYITGELFFGEGSRLTVL.

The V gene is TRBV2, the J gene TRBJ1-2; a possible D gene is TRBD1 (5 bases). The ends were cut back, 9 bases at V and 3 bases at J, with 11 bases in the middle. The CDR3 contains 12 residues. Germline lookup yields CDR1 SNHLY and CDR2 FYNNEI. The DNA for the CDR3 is TGTGCCAGTATCGGACAAGACTATGGCTACACCTTC. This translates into CASIGQDYGYTF.